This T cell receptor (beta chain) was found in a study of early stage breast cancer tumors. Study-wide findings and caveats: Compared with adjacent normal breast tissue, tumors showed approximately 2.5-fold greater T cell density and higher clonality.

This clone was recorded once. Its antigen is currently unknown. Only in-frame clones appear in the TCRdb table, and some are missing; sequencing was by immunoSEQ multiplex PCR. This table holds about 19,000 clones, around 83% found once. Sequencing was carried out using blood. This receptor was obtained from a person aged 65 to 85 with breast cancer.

The CDR3 DNA reads as TGTGCCAGCAGCCAGAGCGGGGGGATGACCTACGAGCAGTACTTC. Residues: CASSQSGGMTYEQYF. V usage is TRBV7-3 and J usage is TRBJ2-7; 9 bases fit TRBD2. The CDR3 totals 15 residues. CDR1 SGHTA and CDR2 FQGTGA come from the germline V gene. The V and J ends lost 5 bases and 2 bases, in that order; junction bases with no gene match: 7.